What follows are 9 T cell receptor beta chains derived from one specimen sequenced in a study of tissue T cells after allogeneic stem cell transplantation. Clones were read by immunoSEQ multiplex PCR, and TCRdb kept only the in-frame ones, dropping some. The data contain fewer than 7,500 clones, 60% to 85% of them singletons. The specimen was blood, collected before transplantation. Every receptor here comes from a man aged 35-75 years who later had graft-versus-host disease after an allogeneic stem cell transplant.

This sequence joins TRBV3-1 (or the pseudogene TRBV3-2) and TRBJ2-7; D uncertain. Germline CDR1 LGHDT, CDR2 YNNKEL (reference sequence). Deletions cut 4 bases from V and 1 base from J, with 14 bases between. The CDR3 runs to 15 residues. CDR3 region: CASSLGRSSSYEQYF. CDR3 DNA sequence: TGTGCCAGCAGCCTCGGACGGAGTTCTTCCTACGAGCAGTACTTC.

This sequence joins TRBV19 and TRBJ2-1; a possible D gene is TRBD1 (6 bases). The CDR3 consists of 15 residues. Germline V gene lookup returns CDR1 LNHDA and CDR2 SQIVND (reference sequence). Trimming took 7 bases from V and 1 from J, leaving 14 bases between them. CDR3 in DNA: TGTGCCAGTACCGAGGGCAGGGGATCCTACAATGAGCAGTTCTTC. This sequence encodes CASTEGRGSYNEQFF.

The chain joins TRBV6-5 to TRBJ2-7, with 10 bases that match TRBD1. Germline V gives CDR1 MNHEY, CDR2 SVGAGI. V shed 5 bases, J shed 3 bases, and the junction held 4 bases outside the gene matches. The CDR3 sequence is 14 residues long. CDR3 loop: CASSPRDRGYEQYF. CDR3 DNA: TGTGCCAGCAGTCCCCGGGACAGGGGCTACGAGCAGTACTTC.

This chain joins TRBV18 and TRBJ2-1; tentatively, D is TRBD1 (6 bases). Germline V lookup: CDR1 KGHSH, CDR2 LQKENI. The CDR3 is made up of 15 amino acids. Trimming left V 6 bases short and J 5 bases short, with 17 bases between. The CDR3 loop reads CASSSTVQGNNEQFF. Written as DNA, the CDR3 is TGTGCCAGCTCTTCCACGGTACAGGGAAACAATGAGCAGTTCTTC.

The chain carries TRBV7-9 and TRBJ1-1, with a tentative D call TRBD1 (6 bases). Trimming took off 5 bases at V and 1 base at J, with 20 bases between the two ends. From germline, CDR1 is SEHNR and CDR2 FQNEAQ (reference sequence). CDR3 size: 17 residues. CDR3 in DNA: TGTGCCAGCAGCGCACGGGAACAGGGATGGAGGAACACTGAAGCTTTCTTT. Encoded protein: CASSAREQGWRNTEAFF.

This clone was seen a few times. The V gene is TRBV5-1, the J gene TRBJ1-5; perhaps TRBD1 as D (5 bases). Germline V gene sequence: CDR1 SGHRS, CDR2 YFSETQ. The length of the CDR3 is 15 residues. Between the trimmed V and J ends, which lost 0 bases and 7 bases, there was a span of 14 bases. CDR3 DNA sequence: TGCGCCAGCAGCTTGGGCCAGGGTGAAGGCCAGCCCCAGCATTTT. It yields the protein CASSLGQGEGQPQHF.

The chain joins TRBV5-4 to TRBJ2-1, with a possible D match to TRBD2 (5 bases). V was pared by 0 bases and J by 10 bases, with 14 bases between. Looked up from germline, CDR1 is SGHNT and CDR2 is YYREEE (reference sequence). CDR3 length: 14 amino acids. In DNA, the CDR3 is TGTGCCAGCAGCTTGGGTCAGCGGCCCCAAGAGCAGTTCTTC. Translated: CASSLGQRPQEQFF.

This clone has more than one count but fewer than ten. The chain uses TRBV30 and TRBJ1-5; D remains ambiguous. The CDR3 spans 13 residues. Trimming shortened V by 0 bases and J by 4 bases, and 7 bases separated the two germline ends. Germline CDR1 is GTSNPN and CDR2 is SVGIG (reference sequence). The CDR3, as DNA: TGTGCCTGGAGTGTACAAGGAAATCAGCCCCAGCATTTT. Translating it yields CAWSVQGNQPQHF.

V and J are TRBV30 and TRBJ1-2; D is perhaps TRBD1 (5 bases). CDR3 size: 13 residues. The V gene lost 7 bases and the J gene lost 0 bases, with 12 bases spanning the gap. Per germline, CDR1 GTSNPN and CDR2 SVGIG (reference sequence). In DNA, the CDR3 is TGTGCCTCTGACAGTCTGACTAACTATGGCTACACCTTC. Protein sequence: CASDSLTNYGYTF.